One TCR beta chain is described in this entry. Looked up from germline, CDR1 is LNHDA and CDR2 is SQIVND (reference sequence). The V segment lost 9 bases and the J segment 5 bases; nucleotides outside the gene matches: 3. The CDR3 has 13 amino acids. As processed by the authors: Reference gene primer amplification yielded estimated nucleated cell counts. Here immunoSEQ multiplex PCR was the method, and the copy in TCRdb shows in-frame clones only, minus some. V, J and clone size are taken as reported in that table, and D and trimming were inferred from the DNA itself. The table shows roughly 200,000 clones, with roughly 90% occurring only once. The data were taken from a study of blood T cell repertoires in COVID-19. In the study overall: Specimens from acute and convalescent COVID-19 originated in the United States, Italy and Spain.

This TCR derives from a man aged 18 to 35 with active or convalescent COVID-19. Sequenced material: peripheral blood. This chain joins TRBV19 and TRBJ2-2; TRBD1 matches at 10 bases. The CDR3 is CASRQGATGELFF. In DNA, the CDR3 is TGTGCCAGCCGACAGGGGGCAACCGGGGAGCTGTTTTTT.